The 32 T cell receptor beta chains in this list originate from one sample, sequenced in a study of regulatory T cells in long-lasting Graves disease. Time point reported: persistent/refractory GD, antithyroid drugs over 5 years with positive TRAb. The TCR library was made from RNA extracted from PBMCs. In building TCR beta libraries, iRepertoire HTBI primers were used together with Arm-PCR of CDR3 regions. TCRdb independently ran MiXCR on the multiplex PCR reads; one entry per CDR3 protein. The sample consists of 300,000 to 350,000 distinct CDR3 sequences, about 20% of them appearing once. The specimen comprised peripheral blood mononuclear cells (PBMCs), sampled when the disease was refractory, from a patient treated with antithyroid drugs. The receptors derive from a female donor with Graves disease.

The chain links TRBV4-3 to TRBJ1-3, with D tentatively TRBD1 (6 bases). The CDR3 is made up of 18 amino acids. V gave up 1 base and J gave up 3 bases, with 19 bases separating them. Germline V gene data show CDR1 as LGHNA and CDR2 as YSLEER. CDR3 residues: CASSQGAQGRGGGNTIYF. The CDR3 nucleotides read TGCGCCAGCAGCCAAGGGGCCCAAGGCAGGGGCGGTGGAAACACCATATATTTT.

The chain carries TRBV29-1 and TRBJ2-1, with D maybe TRBD1 (6 bases). Germline assignment: CDR1 SQVTM and CDR2 ANQGSEA. Trimming cost V 8 bases and J 2 bases, with 16 bases left between them. This CDR3 is built from 14 residues. The DNA for the CDR3 is TGCAGCACTGCAAGGGGGTTGCCCTACAATGAGCAGTTCTTC. This sequence encodes CSTARGLPYNEQFF.

V and J are TRBV20-1 and TRBJ2-5; D possibly corresponds to TRBD1 (7 bases). V was trimmed by 0 bases and J by 1 base, leaving 15 bases between them. The CDR3 consists of 16 residues. Per the germline V gene, CDR1 is DFQATT and CDR2 is SNEGSKA (reference sequence). The CDR3 sequence: CSARDQGGPRQETQYF. The CDR3 DNA reads as TGCAGTGCTAGAGATCAGGGGGGCCCGCGCCAAGAGACCCAGTACTTC.

This clonotype was detected ten times or more. The chain couples TRBV2 to TRBJ2-7, with 13 positions matching TRBD2. The V segment lost 7 bases and the J segment 3 bases; nucleotides outside the gene matches: 3. This CDR3 is built from 14 residues. Germline V CDR1 and CDR2: SNHLY, FYNNEI. The CDR3 protein is CASKGLAGIYEQYF. CDR3 in DNA: TGTGCCAGCAAGGGACTAGCGGGGATCTACGAGCAGTACTTC.

The table lists this clonotype with a few counts. A much larger clone differs from this one at a single base, so this may be a read error. The chain uses TRBV12-3 or TRBV12-4 and TRBJ2-5; TRBD1 matches at 9 bases. Trimming cost V 3 bases and J 2 bases; bases outside gene matches: 4. CDR3 length: 15 amino acids. As DNA, the CDR3 is TGTGCCAGCAGTTTCGGGACAGGGCGGCAAGAGACCCAGTACTTC. Translated, it gives CASSFGTGRQETQYF.

The sample holds a few counts of this clonotype. This rearrangement joins TRBV28 to TRBJ1-4, with D unclear. The V gene's germline CDR1 is MDHEN and CDR2 SYDVKM. This CDR3 contains 14 residues. V was pared by 5 bases and J by 5 bases, with 12 bases between. The CDR3, as DNA: TGTGCCAGCAGTCTCCGGCCTGCCAATGAAAAACTGTTTTTT. It translates to CASSLRPANEKLFF.

This clonotype was observed at least ten times. The chain recombines TRBV19 with TRBJ1-1, with D perhaps TRBD1 (5 bases). The CDR3 sequence is 14 residues long. V was shortened by 5 bases and J by 6 bases, with 16 bases between the two germline ends. Per germline, CDR1 LNHDA and CDR2 SQIVND (reference sequence). The CDR3: CASSGGVISAEAFF. CDR3 coding DNA: TGTGCCAGTAGTGGAGGGGTGATTAGCGCTGAAGCTTTCTTT.

This clonotype was detected ten times or more. The chain combines TRBV12-3 or TRBV12-4 with TRBJ2-2; TRBD2 agrees at 10 bases. The CDR3 has 16 residues. V shed 7 bases, J shed 1 base, and the junction held 6 bases outside the gene matches. DNA for the CDR3: TGTGCCAGCACCCGAAGGACTAGCGGGAACACCGGGGAGCTGTTTTTT. This codes for CASTRRTSGNTGELFF.

As to this clonotype: A read error is possible here, since a much larger clone lies one base away. The chain couples TRBV28 to TRBJ2-7; TRBD1 matches at 7 bases. With 6 bases clipped from V and 4 bases from J, the junction kept 6 bases outside the gene matches. The length of the CDR3 is 13 residues. Germline CDR1 reads MDHEN; CDR2 reads SYDVKM. The CDR3 nucleotides read TGTGCCAGCAGACCGGGACAGACATACGAGCAGTACTTC. This codes for CASRPGQTYEQYF.

The chain recombines TRBV5-5 with TRBJ1-1; D perhaps matches TRBD1 (6 bases). CDR1 is SGHKS, CDR2 YYEKEE, per germline (reference sequence). Trimming removed 4 bases at V and 2 bases at J, with 18 bases between. This CDR3 has 16 residues. This chain's CDR3 is CASSPSLGQINTEAFF. In nucleotides, the CDR3 is TGTGCCAGCAGCCCGTCGTTAGGACAGATAAACACTGAAGCTTTCTTT.

On this clonotype itself: One junction end does not reproduce the germline sequence, and a read error may be involved. The V call is TRBV20-1, the J call TRBJ2-1, with 9 nucleotides matching TRBD2. Germline V gene sequence: CDR1 DFQATT, CDR2 SNEGSKA (reference sequence). The CDR3 is 11 residues long. The CDR3 DNA is TGCAGTGCTAGTCCTCTAGCGGGATGGATCTTC. This codes for CSASPLAGWIF.

The V gene is TRBV7-8, the J gene TRBJ2-3; 8 bases are shared with TRBD2. Looked up from germline, CDR1 is SGHVS and CDR2 is FQNEAQ. This CDR3 region has 13 residues. Here the CDR3 reads CAVSAGVADTQYF. CDR3 DNA: TGTGCAGTCTCAGCGGGAGTAGCAGATACGCAGTATTTT.

The chain uses TRBV3-1 and TRBJ1-6; D is possibly TRBD1 (6 bases). V lost 0 bases, J lost 2 bases, and 8 bases lay in between. Germline V gene sequence: CDR1 LGHDT, CDR2 YNNKEL (reference sequence). The CDR3 has 16 amino acids. The CDR3 sequence is CASSQDGGTYNSPLHF. The CDR3 DNA reads TGTGCCAGCAGCCAAGATGGGGGCACCTATAATTCACCCCTCCACTTT.

This rearrangement joins TRBV20-1 to TRBJ2-5; D perhaps matches TRBD2 (6 bases). Germline V gene sequence: CDR1 DFQATT, CDR2 SNEGSKA (reference sequence). This CDR3 spans 13 amino acids. The CDR3 here is CSARGILEETQYF. The CDR3 DNA reads TGCAGCGCGCGGGGTATTTTAGAAGAGACCCAGTACTTC.

The chain links TRBV20-1 to TRBJ2-3; D is perhaps TRBD1 or TRBD2 (6 bases each). CDR3 length: 15 amino acids. From germline, CDR1 is DFQATT and CDR2 SNEGSKA (reference sequence). Trimming removed 2 bases from V and 2 bases from J, with 14 bases in between. CDR3 amino acids: CSARSGASNTDTQYF. The CDR3, as DNA: TGCAGTGCTAGATCGGGGGCCAGTAACACAGATACGCAGTATTTT.

This clonotype was detected ten times or more. The CDR3 is CASSSDGYEQYF. CDR3 DNA sequence: TGTGCCAGCAGCTCGGACGGATACGAGCAGTACTTC. V gene TRBV11-2 combines with J gene TRBJ2-7; D uncertain. The CDR3 loop spans 12 amino acids. Trimming removed 4 bases at V and 4 bases at J, with 8 bases between. The V gene's germline CDR1 is SGHAT and CDR2 FQNNGV.

This clonotype has more than one count but fewer than ten. This chain uses TRBV29-1 with TRBJ1-1; 8 nucleotides match TRBD1. The CDR3 is 14 residues long. The germline V gene has CDR1 SQVTM and CDR2 ANQGSEA. With V trimmed by 5 bases and J by 2 bases, 7 bases remained unmatched. CDR3 loop: CSVNSQGANTEAFF. In DNA form, the CDR3 reads TGCAGCGTTAACTCGCAGGGGGCTAACACTGAAGCTTTCTTT.

In its sample, this clonotype was seen once. A much larger clone lies one base from this, so it may be a read error. The V gene is TRBV12-3 or TRBV12-4, the J gene TRBJ1-6, with TRBD1 matching 8 bases. This CDR3 has 15 amino acids. CDR3 DNA: TGTGCCGGCAGTTTTAGGACAGGGAGTAATTCACCCCTCCACTTT. Its translation is CAGSFRTGSNSPLHF.

This clonotype was seen more than once but under ten times. A clone one base away is much larger, so this may be a read error. This chain links TRBV11-2 with TRBJ2-7, with 7 positions matching TRBD2. CDR3 length: 18 residues. With V trimmed by 4 bases and J by 3 bases, 18 bases remained unmatched. Germline V gene lookup returns CDR1 SGHAT and CDR2 FQNNGV. This CDR3 is CASSSNGGPLTGGYEQYF. The CDR3 DNA sequence: TGTGCCAGCAGCTCCAACGGCGGGCCCCTCACGGGGGGCTACGAGCAGTACTTC.

This clonotype has ten or more counts. The chain has TRBV7-2 and TRBJ2-5; 10 bases are a match to TRBD2. The germline V gene encodes CDR1 SGHTA and CDR2 FQGNSA. This CDR3 spans 17 amino acids. J was trimmed by 2 bases and V by 3 bases; bases with no gene match: 9. This CDR3 is CASSLSGRALTQETQYF. The CDR3 DNA reads TGTGCCAGCAGCTTGAGCGGGAGGGCCTTGACTCAAGAGACCCAGTACTTC.

This clonotype was found a few times. V is TRBV18 and J is TRBJ2-7; D is undetermined. Trimming pared 4 bases from V and 6 bases from J, leaving 13 bases between. Germline V CDR1 and CDR2: KGHSH, LQKENI. The CDR3 is made up of 13 amino acids. CDR3 loop: CASSQTEALEQYF. The DNA for the CDR3 is TGTGCCAGCTCACAGACTGAAGCCCTCGAGCAGTACTTC.

The V and J genes are TRBV29-1 and TRBJ1-2; D gene ambiguous. V lost 1 base to trimming and J lost 7 bases, with 13 bases between them. The germline gives CDR1 SQVTM, CDR2 ANQGSEA. The CDR3 sequence is 13 residues long. The CDR3 DNA is TGCAGCGTTGAAGCCCCCCGGGAGAGTGGCTACACCTTC. Residues: CSVEAPRESGYTF.

Only a few counts were recorded for this clonotype. This sequence joins TRBV6-2 or TRBV6-3 and TRBJ2-7, with TRBD2 identical over 8 bases. The CDR3 runs 15 residues. The V and J ends lost 4 bases and 4 bases, in that order; junction bases with no gene match: 9. Germline CDR1 MNHEY, CDR2 SVGEGT. The CDR3 DNA sequence: TGTGCCAGCAGTTTTTCTCGGGGGGGCACGTACGAGCAGTACTTC. It encodes CASSFSRGGTYEQYF.

This clonotype turned up a few times. The rearrangement joins TRBV28 to TRBJ2-4, with D possibly matching TRBD2 (6 bases). Trimming pared 6 bases from V and 10 bases from J, leaving 10 bases between. The CDR3 runs 11 residues. Germline CDR1 and CDR2: MDHEN and SYDVKM. This chain's CDR3 is CASSLGGIQYF. CDR3 DNA sequence: TGTGCCAGCAGCCTCGGGGGAATTCAGTACTTC.

As concerns this clonotype: At one end the junction does not follow the germline gene, possibly because of a read error. The gene calls are TRBV12-3 or TRBV12-4 and TRBJ1-5; D is possibly TRBD1 (6 bases). The CDR3 loop spans 15 amino acids. The DNA for the CDR3 is TGTGCCAGCAGTCTACAGGGTGGGAGCAATCAGCCCCGGCATTTT. It codes for CASSLQGGSNQPRHF.

This clonotype was recorded a few times. The rearrangement joins TRBV7-9 to TRBJ1-4, with D tentatively TRBD1 (5 bases). The CDR3 has 14 amino acids. Trimming took off 6 bases at V and 6 bases at J, with 14 bases between the two ends. Germline V gives CDR1 SEHNR, CDR2 FQNEAQ (reference sequence). The CDR3 here is CASSPDTTYEKLFF. In nucleotides, the CDR3 is TGTGCCAGCAGTCCGGACACCACTTATGAAAAACTGTTTTTT. Complete variable domain (other parts from reference TRBV7-9 and TRBJ1-4): DTGVSQNPRHKITKRGQNVTFRCDPISEHNRLYWYRQTLGQGPEFLTYFQNEAQLEKSRLLSDRFSAERPKGSFSTLEIQRTEQGDSAMYLCASSPDTTYEKLFFGSGTQLSVL.

This clonotype appeared a few times. The chain couples TRBV20-1 to TRBJ2-5, with 15 bases identical to TRBD2. Germline loops: CDR1 DFQATT, CDR2 SNEGSKA (reference sequence). The CDR3 has 17 amino acids. With V trimmed by 3 bases and J by 5 bases, 10 bases remained unmatched. CDR3 nucleotides: TGCAGTGCTAGGAAGGGGACTAGCGGGGGGCCCCGGGAGACCCAGTACTTC. Encoded protein: CSARKGTSGGPRETQYF.

Details on this clonotype: A much larger clone differs from this one at a single base, so this may be a read error. The CDR3 bases are TGTGCCAGCGGCCCCCGGGACAGTAATGAAAAACTGTTTTTT. Translation: CASGPRDSNEKLFF. The chain joins TRBV11-2 to TRBJ1-4; TRBD1 agrees at 7 bases. Germline CDR1 reads SGHAT; CDR2 reads FQNNGV. This CDR3 spans 14 amino acids. J lost 4 bases, V lost 8 bases, and 7 bases had no gene match.

The genes are TRBV30 and TRBJ2-7; D is uncertain. V was shortened by 2 bases and J by 1 base, with 6 bases between the two germline ends. Germline V gives CDR1 GTSNPN, CDR2 SVGIG (reference sequence). This CDR3 has 12 residues. The CDR3 protein is CAWSPRSYEQYF. CDR3 DNA: TGTGCCTGGAGTCCCCGGTCCTACGAGCAGTACTTC.

CDR3 bases: TGTGCCAGCAGCGCCGAGGGGCAGGGACAAGCTTTCTTT. Protein product: CASSAEGQGQAFF. The rearrangement uses TRBV9 and TRBJ1-1; D is possibly TRBD1 (5 bases). Germline CDR1 reads SGDLS; CDR2 reads YYNGEE. The ends were cut back, 3 bases at V and 9 bases at J, with 15 bases in the middle. This CDR3 spans 13 amino acids.

The chain uses TRBV18 and TRBJ2-5; D may correspond to TRBD1 or TRBD2 (5 bases each). The CDR3 is 13 amino acids. Germline V gene lookup returns CDR1 KGHSH and CDR2 LQKENI. Trimming removed 5 bases from V and 5 bases from J, with 12 bases in between. CDR3 coding DNA: TGTGCCAGCTCATCCGGGAAGGGGGAGACCCAGTACTTC. It is translated as CASSSGKGETQYF.

This clonotype was detected only a few times. A single base separates this from a much larger clone, so it may be a read error. V usage is TRBV11-2 and J usage is TRBJ1-1, with D possibly matching TRBD1 (5 bases). CDR1 and CDR2 from the germline V gene are SGHAT and FQNNGV. This CDR3 region has 14 residues. DNA for the CDR3: TGTGCCAACAGCCGACAGCCGGGGAAAACTGAAGCTTTCTTT. Protein sequence: CANSRQPGKTEAFF.